A selection of T cell receptor beta chains follows, all from one sample in a study of cytomegalovirus exposure and HLA in healthy donors. The protocol was immunoSEQ multiplex PCR, while the TCRdb copy is restricted to in-frame clones and leaves out a portion. The sample totals 100,000 to 150,000 clones; its top ten clones hold approximately 0.99%. The sequenced sample was PBMCs. These receptor sequences come from a young man in good health and CMV-seronegative. CDR3s include the opening cysteine and the closing phenylalanine or tryptophan. The D gene is left open where the match is weak.

V gene	J gene	D gene	CDR3 DNA	CDR3 protein
TRBV5-4	TRBJ1-1	TRBD1	TGTGCCAGCAGCTTGCCGACAGGGGTGGGTACTGAAGCTTTCTTT	CASSLPTGVGTEAFF
TRBV6-1	TRBJ2-1	TRBD2	TGTGCCAGCAGTGAAGGAGCGGGAGATTACAATGAGCAGTTCTTC	CASSEGAGDYNEQFF
TRBV7-9	TRBJ2-3	TRBD2	TGTGCCAGCAGCTCCTCCCCCCTAGCGGGTACGCAGTATTTT	CASSSSPLAGTQYF
TRBV6-5	TRBJ1-3	NA	TGTGCCACCCAGGGGAGTCCTGGAAACACCATATATTTT	CATQGSPGNTIYF
TRBV15	TRBJ1-4	NA	TGTGCCACCAGCAGACAGGGGAGTGGTGAAAAACTGTTTTTT	CATSRQGSGEKLFF
TRBV5-1	TRBJ1-4	NA	TGCGCCAGCAGCTTGTACTCGAGGTTATCTGCAACTAATGAAAAACTGTTTTTT	CASSLYSRLSATNEKLFF
TRBV6-1	TRBJ1-5	TRBD1	TGTGCCAGCAGTGAAGCCTGGACAGGGGTTCAGCCCCAGCATTTT	CASSEAWTGVQPQHF
TRBV19	TRBJ2-1	TRBD2	TGTGCCAGTAGTATTGGATGGCGGGAGGGCCCCTCCTACAATGAGCAGTTCTTC	CASSIGWREGPSYNEQFF
TRBV5-1	TRBJ2-7	TRBD1	TGCGCCAGCAGCTTGATGACAGGGGGCTACGAGCAGTACTTC	CASSLMTGGYEQYF
TRBV28	TRBJ1-1	NA	TGTGCCAGCAGTTCTCGCTCTCCCCTGAGGTACACTGAAGCTTTCTTT	CASSSRSPLRYTEAFF
TRBV18	TRBJ2-5	NA	TGTGCCAGCTCACTGCAGCGGGAAGAGACCCAGTACTTC	CASSLQREETQYF
TRBV7-2	TRBJ1-5	NA	TGTGCCAGCAGCTTAGACAGATCGAATCAGCCCCAGCATTTT	CASSLDRSNQPQHF
TRBV10-1	TRBJ1-6	TRBD1	TGCGCCAGCAGCTTGGACAGGGCCGATTCACCCCTCCACTTT	CASSLDRADSPLHF
TRBV27	TRBJ1-5	TRBD1	TGTGCTGAGGAACTACGGGACAGCCCCGTCCAATGGCCCCAGCATTTT	CAEELRDSPVQWPQHF
TRBV30	TRBJ1-6	NA	TGTGCCTGGAGTAAGACAGATCTTAATTCACCCCTCCACTTT	CAWSKTDLNSPLHF
TRBV30	TRBJ2-7	TRBD2	TGTGCCTGGAGTAAATCTCCGGGGGGCTCCTACGAGCAGTACTTC	CAWSKSPGGSYEQYF
TRBV7-2	TRBJ1-1	NA	TGTGCCAGCAGCTTGCAGGGGACGAACACTGAAGCTTTCTTT	CASSLQGTNTEAFF
TRBV28	TRBJ2-3	NA	TGTGCCAGCAGTTTAGTTGCTAGTGAGGATACGCAGTATTTT	CASSLVASEDTQYF
TRBV19	TRBJ2-7	TRBD1	TGTGCCAGTAGTATGACCGGGACAGGCTACGAGCAGTACTTC	CASSMTGTGYEQYF
TRBV18	TRBJ1-5	TRBD1	TGTGCCAGCTCATCAGGGACAGAGCCTAGCAATCAGCCCCAGCATTTT	CASSSGTEPSNQPQHF
TRBV7-2	TRBJ2-5	NA	TGTGCCAGCAGCTTAGGGGACTCGGTAGAGACCCAGTACTTC	CASSLGDSVETQYF
TRBV15	TRBJ2-2	TRBD2	TGTGCCACCAGCAGGGCTCTAGCGGGAGAAGCTACCGGGGAGCTGTTTTTT	CATSRALAGEATGELFF
TRBV6-4	TRBJ2-1	NA	TGTGCCAGCAGTGAACGGCTAGATTACAATGAGCAGTTCTTC	CASSERLDYNEQFF
TRBV15	TRBJ2-7	TRBD1	TGCGCCACCAGCAGACGGGGGACAGGCTCCTACGAGCAGTACTTC	CATSRRGTGSYEQYF
TRBV7-2	TRBJ2-4	TRBD1	TGTGCCAGCAGCTTAGGGAACAGGGGGCCCGGTAACATTCAGTACTTC	CASSLGNRGPGNIQYF
TRBV6-5	TRBJ2-3	NA	TGTGCCAGCAGTTACCTCGGAGCGGCTCGCACAGATACGCAGTATTTT	CASSYLGAARTDTQYF
TRBV21-1	TRBJ2-3	NA	TGTGCCAGCAGCAAAGCAGGAGGGGGGGCTACGCAGTATTTT	CASSKAGGGATQYF
TRBV9	TRBJ1-2	NA	TGTGCCAGCAGCGTCCTAACAGGGTCGGGCTATGGCTACACCTTC	CASSVLTGSGYGYTF
TRBV7-6	TRBJ2-6	TRBD1	TGTGCCAGCAGCAGGAGAGGGGGACAGGGGCCAGCTGGGGCCAACGTCCTGACTTTC	CASSRRGGQGPAGANVLTF
TRBV10-3	TRBJ2-2	TRBD1	TGTGCCATCGGCGGGACAGGGCTCATCGGGGAGCTGTTTTTT	CAIGGTGLIGELFF
TRBV7-6	TRBJ2-1	TRBD2	TGTGCCAGCAGCTGGACCGGGGGGGCCTACAATGAGCAGTTCTTC	CASSWTGGAYNEQFF
TRBV18	TRBJ2-2	NA	TGTGCCAGCTCACCCGGGACACCCGCGAACACCGGGGAGCTGTTTTTT	CASSPGTPANTGELFF
TRBV13	TRBJ1-2	TRBD1	TGTGCCAGCAGCTTCGACAGGGCGTTCTATGGCTACACCTTC	CASSFDRAFYGYTF
TRBV5-1	TRBJ2-2	TRBD1	TGCGCCAGCAGCCTACCAGGGGGTCGGAACACCGGGGAGCTGTTTTTT	CASSLPGGRNTGELFF
TRBV2	TRBJ1-2	NA	TGTGCCAGCAGTGGGATGGGGAGTGGCTACACCTTC	CASSGMGSGYTF
TRBV2	TRBJ1-1	NA	TGTGCCAGCAGTACTTCACGGGGGGTTGGGGCTGAAGCTTTCTTT	CASSTSRGVGAEAFF
TRBV5-4	TRBJ1-3	NA	TGTGCCAGCAGCACCAAAACGACGGAGCTCGTAAACACCATATATTTT	CASSTKTTELVNTIYF
TRBV14	TRBJ1-1	NA	TGTGCCAGCAGCCAAGATAGGGGGGGCGTTACCCCTGAAGCTTTCTTT	CASSQDRGGVTPEAFF
TRBV6-5	TRBJ2-1	NA	TGTGCCAGCAGTTACGACAGTCGGGTCGGGAATGAGCAGTTCTTC	CASSYDSRVGNEQFF
TRBV6-5	TRBJ1-4	TRBD1	TGTGCCAGCAGCCCTGGGACAGGCGGAAAACTGTTTTTT	CASSPGTGGKLFF
TRBV19	TRBJ2-5	TRBD2	TGTGCCAGTAGTATAGAGGCTAGCGGGTCTCTTTTAGAGACCCAGTACTTC	CASSIEASGSLLETQYF
TRBV4-2	TRBJ1-2	TRBD1	TGTGCCAGCAGCCAAGATAAGGGGGCGCACGGCTACACCTTC	CASSQDKGAHGYTF
TRBV20-1	TRBJ1-1	NA	TGCAGTGCTACCCTGCGGTCTGAAGCTTTCTTT	CSATLRSEAFF
TRBV5-1	TRBJ1-3	NA	TGCGCCAGCAGCTCCATGGGGGCCCACTCTGGAAACACCATATATTTT	CASSSMGAHSGNTIYF
TRBV29-1	TRBJ2-3	TRBD1	TGCAGCGTCGGTACAGGGGTGGATACGCAGTATTTT	CSVGTGVDTQYF
TRBV10-1	TRBJ2-2	NA	TGCGCCAGCGCGGGGGCTCAAACCGGGGAGCTGTTTTTT	CASAGAQTGELFF
TRBV19	TRBJ2-1	TRBD2	TGTGCCAGTAGCCCCCGAGTTAGCGGGGGGGCGAGTGAGCAGTTCTTC	CASSPRVSGGASEQFF
TRBV27	TRBJ1-2	NA	TGTGCCAGCAGTTTAGCCCCGCCAGGGCATAACTATGGCTACACCTTC	CASSLAPPGHNYGYTF
TRBV28	TRBJ1-2	TRBD1	TGTGCCAGCAGTCAGGGGGGTGAAGGCTACACCTTC	CASSQGGEGYTF
TRBV27	TRBJ2-7	TRBD2	TGTGCCAGCAGTCCGTTCGGCCTAGCGGTGACCTCCTACGAGCAGTACTTC	CASSPFGLAVTSYEQYF
TRBV9	TRBJ1-4	NA	TGTGCCAGCAGCGTAGAGCAATTAGCTAATGAAAAACTGTTTTTT	CASSVEQLANEKLFF
TRBV13	TRBJ2-7	NA	TGTGCCAGCAGCCCCACACCTGGGGGGGAGCAGTACTTC	CASSPTPGGEQYF
TRBV30	TRBJ1-5	NA	TGTGCCTGGAGTCAGGGTCCGGGCAATCAGCCCCAGCATTTT	CAWSQGPGNQPQHF
TRBV19	TRBJ1-4	NA	TGTGCCAGTAGTCTCCGTGGAGGGCCTAATGAAAAACTGTTTTTT	CASSLRGGPNEKLFF
TRBV6-1	TRBJ1-3	TRBD1	TGTGCCAGCAGTGAATATAGGGTGGACAGGGCTGGAAACACCATATATTTT	CASSEYRVDRAGNTIYF
TRBV5-1	TRBJ1-1	NA	TGCGCCAGCAGCTTGGGCGGCCAGAACACTGAAGCTTTCTTT	CASSLGGQNTEAFF
TRBV27	TRBJ1-5	NA	TGTGCCAGCAGTTTAGACGGTGCGGGGCAGCCCCAGCATTTT	CASSLDGAGQPQHF
TRBV20-1	TRBJ1-2	TRBD1	TGCAGTGCTATTCAGGGGGGCGGCTACACCTTC	CSAIQGGGYTF
TRBV9	TRBJ2-3	TRBD1	TGTGCCAGCACCCCCCGAGGGGGCGGAGAGTACACAGATACGCAGTATTTT	CASTPRGGGEYTDTQYF